This is a list of T cell receptor beta chains from one sample in a study of regulatory T cells in long-lasting Graves disease. TCRdb independently ran MiXCR on the multiplex PCR reads; one entry per CDR3 protein. Of 400,000 to 450,000 distinct CDR3 sequences in the sample, 14% to 15% were seen once. This sample also belongs to another study, concerning T cells in Graves' hyperthyroidism and ophthalmopathy.

The material sequenced was peripheral blood mononuclear cells (PBMCs), taken at new diagnosis, from a patient treated with antithyroid drugs. These receptors were obtained from a woman in her twenties or thirties with Graves disease. Both conserved end residues are part of each CDR3. The D gene is left open where the match is weak. Expanded clones are given a class, and other clones once, few, many or no size at all.

clone size	D gene	V gene	J gene	CDR3 protein	CDR3 DNA
few	.	TRBV10-2	TRBJ2-7	CASSESSEYEQYF	TGCGCCAGCAGTGAGTCTAGCGAGTACGAGCAGTACTTC
.	TRBD2	TRBV9	TRBJ2-1	CASSVSPGGPMGQFF	TGTGCCAGCAGCGTATCACCGGGAGGGCCGATGGGGCAGTTCTTC
many	TRBD1	TRBV3-1	TRBJ2-2	CASSQERTGGAFLGELFF	TGTGCCAGCAGCCAAGAAAGGACAGGGGGCGCATTCCTGGGGGAGCTGTTTTTT
many	.	TRBV9	TRBJ1-6	CASSVGGLLGVPLHF	TGTGCCAGCAGCGTAGGAGGTCTCCTTGGAGTTCCCCTCCACTTT
many	TRBD1	TRBV7-6	TRBJ2-7	CASSDGTGGSYEQYF	TGTGCCAGCAGCGATGGGACAGGGGGCTCCTACGAGCAGTACTTC
many	.	TRBV5-1	TRBJ2-1	CASSSLTGSNEQFF	TGCGCCAGCAGCTCGCTAACAGGGAGCAATGAGCAGTTCTTC
many	.	TRBV12-3/TRBV12-4	TRBJ2-1	CASSYGEEQFF	TGTGCCAGCAGTTACGGCGAGGAGCAGTTCTTC
many	.	TRBV2	TRBJ2-7	CASSDLPQGTTYEQYF	TGTGCCAGCAGTGACCTTCCGCAGGGGACGACCTACGAGCAGTACTTC
once	.	TRBV20-1	TRBJ2-1	CSALHSDNEQFF	TGCAGTGCCCTCCACTCCGACAATGAGCAGTTCTTC
.	TRBD2	TRBV24-1	TRBJ2-2	CATSDLVGGDTGELFF	TGTGCCACCAGTGATTTGGTGGGAGGGGACACCGGGGAGCTGTTTTTT
many	TRBD1	TRBV2	TRBJ2-1	CASSDRGSSYNEQFF	TGTGCCAGCAGCGACAGGGGGAGCTCCTACAATGAGCAGTTCTTC
few	.	TRBV7-2	TRBJ2-1	CASSSSWPYNEQFF	TGTGCCAGCAGCTCCTCTTGGCCCTACAATGAGCAGTTCTTC
many	.	TRBV20-1	TRBJ2-4	CSARDLRSGAKNIQYF	TGCAGTGCTAGAGATCTTAGGAGCGGAGCCAAAAACATTCAGTACTTC
many	TRBD2	TRBV18	TRBJ2-3	CASSTLAGGTGDTQYF	TGTGCCAGCTCAACTTTAGCGGGAGGGACCGGAGATACGCAGTATTTT
once	.	TRBV30	TRBJ1-5	CAWSKPGVDQPQHF	TGTGCCTGGAGCAAACCAGGGGTGGATCAGCCCCAGCATTTT
.	.	TRBV6-1	TRBJ1-2	CASLERARSNYGYTF	TGTGCCAGCCTAGAAAGGGCACGGTCTAACTATGGCTACACCTTC
.	TRBD1	TRBV28	TRBJ2-7	CASSSPGTGAYEQYF	TGTGCCAGCAGTTCGCCCGGGACAGGGGCCTACGAGCAGTACTTC
many	TRBD1	TRBV3-1	TRBJ1-5	CASSPGGGRPQHF	TGTGCCAGCAGCCCAGGGGGGGGGCGGCCCCAGCATTTT
many	.	TRBV7-9	TRBJ1-5	CASSQWGNQPQHF	TGTGCCAGCAGCCAATGGGGCAATCAGCCCCAGCATTTT
many	.	TRBV24-1	TRBJ2-2	CATSRLGGTTGELFF	TGTGCCACCAGTCGTCTTGGAGGAACCACCGGGGAGCTGTTTTTT
many	TRBD2	TRBV20-1	TRBJ2-3	CSASTSGSTDTQYF	TGCAGTGCTAGCACTAGCGGTAGCACAGATACGCAGTATTTT
many	.	TRBV5-1	TRBJ2-7	CASSLEGQRYEQYF	TGCGCCAGCAGCTTGGAGGGTCAACGCTACGAGCAGTACTTC
.	TRBD2	TRBV19	TRBJ2-1	CASSLTGTSGTEQFF	TGTGCCAGTAGCCTCACCGGGACTAGCGGGACCGAGCAGTTCTTC
once	.	TRBV9	TRBJ2-3	CASSVIATTDTQYF	TGTGCCAGCAGCGTAATAGCTACCACAGATACGCAGTATTTT
many	.	TRBV4-1	TRBJ2-5	CASSQPGTTGETQYF	TGCGCCAGCAGCCAACCGGGGACCACCGGGGAGACCCAGTACTTC
many	.	TRBV29-1	TRBJ1-1	CSVDRRGRNTEAFF	TGCAGCGTAGACCGTAGAGGGAGGAACACTGAAGCTTTCTTT
few	.	TRBV30	TRBJ1-1	CAWSVRRTAEAFF	TGTGCCTGGAGTGTACGACGGACAGCTGAAGCTTTCTTT
many	TRBD1	TRBV20-1	TRBJ1-1	CSAQGDRGAFF	TGCAGTGCTCAGGGGGACAGGGGAGCTTTCTTT
many	.	TRBV24-1	TRBJ2-1	CATSDFLGGNEQFF	TGTGCCACCAGTGATTTCCTTGGGGGGAATGAGCAGTTCTTC
.	TRBD2	TRBV7-9	TRBJ2-1	CASSRTSGSWDEQFF	TGTGCCAGCAGCAGGACTAGCGGGAGCTGGGATGAGCAGTTCTTC
.	.	TRBV28	TRBJ2-2	CASNPGRDTGELFF	TGTGCCAGCAATCCCGGACGAGACACCGGGGAGCTGTTTTTT
few	TRBD1	TRBV20-1	TRBJ1-2	CSARQGAEYGYTF	TGCAGTGCGCGACAGGGGGCAGAGTATGGCTACACCTTC
many	.	TRBV27	TRBJ2-1	CASTSKSGTVHNEQFF	TGTGCCAGCACGTCCAAAAGCGGGACAGTTCACAATGAGCAGTTCTTC
.	.	TRBV30	TRBJ1-1	CAWDPGHSNTEAFF	TGTGCCTGGGATCCGGGACACTCGAACACTGAAGCTTTCTTT
many	TRBD1	TRBV2	TRBJ2-1	CASSRDRETYNEQFF	TGTGCCAGCAGTCGGGACAGGGAGACCTACAATGAGCAGTTCTTC
many	TRBD2	TRBV20-1	TRBJ2-7	CSANVRLAGDGEQYF	TGCAGTGCTAACGTTCGGTTAGCGGGGGATGGTGAGCAGTACTTC
many	TRBD1	TRBV10-3	TRBJ2-7	CAIRGMTGGRYEQYF	TGTGCCATCAGGGGGATGACAGGGGGCAGGTACGAGCAGTACTTC
.	.	TRBV18	TRBJ2-2	CASSPYVVGPTGELFF	TGTGCCAGCTCACCTTATGTTGTGGGGCCCACCGGGGAGCTGTTTTTT
.	.	TRBV4-1	TRBJ2-7	CASSQKEGPYEQYF	TGCGCCAGCAGCCAAAAGGAGGGCCCCTACGAGCAGTACTTC
few	.	TRBV7-9	TRBJ1-1	CASSFLSTANTEAFF	TGTGCCAGCAGCTTTCTCTCGACTGCGAACACTGAAGCTTTCTTT
.	.	TRBV7-9	TRBJ1-1	CASSSLAEAFF	TGTGCCAGCAGCTCCCTAGCTGAAGCTTTCTTT
many	.	TRBV28	TRBJ2-7	CASSLWSDEQYF	TGTGCCAGCAGTTTATGGTCCGACGAGCAGTACTTC
.	.	TRBV28	TRBJ2-5	CASSPRTAGGTRYF	TGTGCCAGCAGTCCCCGGACAGCCGGAGGGACCCGGTACTTC
.	TRBD2	TRBV13	TRBJ2-5	CASSLGPTSGAQETQYF	TGTGCCAGCAGCTTAGGCCCCACTAGCGGGGCCCAAGAGACCCAGTACTTC
.	TRBD1	TRBV30	TRBJ2-7	CAWRSRDRASYEQYF	TGTGCCTGGAGGAGCCGGGACAGAGCATCCTACGAGCAGTACTTC
.	.	TRBV4-3	TRBJ2-5	CASRRILVGSQETQYF	TGCGCCAGCAGACGCATTCTTGTGGGGTCGCAAGAGACCCAGTACTTC
few	TRBD1	TRBV10-1	TRBJ2-7	CASRDSPAHEQYF	TGCGCCAGTCGGGACAGCCCGGCCCACGAGCAGTACTTC